This T cell receptor (beta chain) was sequenced in a study of OX40 agonist ivuxolimab in advanced cancers. Study-wide context: The study treated patients with ivuxolimab, an agonistic anti-OX40 (CD134) antibody.

Germline V gene data show CDR1 as MNHEY and CDR2 as SVGAGI. V lost 6 bases to trimming and J lost 4 bases; unmatched junction nucleotides: 4. The length of the CDR3 is 14 residues. Remarks on this clone: Its specificity is not known.

TCRdb's copy holds only in-frame clones and misses some; the assay was immunoSEQ multiplex PCR. The table has fewer than 85,000 clones, 60% to 80% seen once. Study-wide results and caveats: In CD8+ T cells, expanded clones were on average more numerous than in CD4+.

The clonotype was recovered from an adult with an advanced solid tumor such as melanoma, head and neck, liver or kidney cancer. The sequenced sample was CD4+ or CD8+ T cells sorted from blood, obtained in a trial of the OX40 agonist ivuxolimab. The rearrangement joins TRBV6-5 to TRBJ1-1, with 11 bases aligning to TRBD1. As DNA, the CDR3 is TGTGCCAGCAGGGGTGGACAGGGGGCCACTGAAGCTTTCTTT. Translated, it gives CASRGGQGATEAFF.